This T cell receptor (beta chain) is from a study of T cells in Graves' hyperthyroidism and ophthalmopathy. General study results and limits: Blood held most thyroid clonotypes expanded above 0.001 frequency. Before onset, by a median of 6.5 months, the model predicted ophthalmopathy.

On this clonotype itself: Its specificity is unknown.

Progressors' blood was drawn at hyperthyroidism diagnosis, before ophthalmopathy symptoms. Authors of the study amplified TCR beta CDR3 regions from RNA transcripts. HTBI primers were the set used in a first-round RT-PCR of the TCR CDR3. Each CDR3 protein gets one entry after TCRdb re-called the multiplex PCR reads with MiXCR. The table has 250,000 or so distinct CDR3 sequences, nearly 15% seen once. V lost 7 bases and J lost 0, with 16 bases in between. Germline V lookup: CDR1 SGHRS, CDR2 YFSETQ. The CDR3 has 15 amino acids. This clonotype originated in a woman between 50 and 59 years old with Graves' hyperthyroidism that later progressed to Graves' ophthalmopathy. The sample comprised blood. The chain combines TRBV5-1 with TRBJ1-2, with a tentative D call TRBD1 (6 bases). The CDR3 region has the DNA TGCGCCAGCTCCTCGGGGGGGCTAACTAACTATGGCTACACCTTC. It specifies CASSSGGLTNYGYTF.